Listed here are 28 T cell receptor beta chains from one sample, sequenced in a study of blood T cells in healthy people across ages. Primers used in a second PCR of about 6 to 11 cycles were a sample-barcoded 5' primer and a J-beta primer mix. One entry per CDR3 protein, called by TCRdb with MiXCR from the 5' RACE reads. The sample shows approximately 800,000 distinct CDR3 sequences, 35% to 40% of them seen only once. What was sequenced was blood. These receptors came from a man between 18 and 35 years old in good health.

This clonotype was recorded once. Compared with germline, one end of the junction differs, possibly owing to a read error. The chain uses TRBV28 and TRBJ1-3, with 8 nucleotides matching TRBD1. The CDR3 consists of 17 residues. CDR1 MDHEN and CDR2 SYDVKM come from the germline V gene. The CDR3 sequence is CVSSLIAAQGGGNTIYF. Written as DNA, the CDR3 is TGTGTCAGCAGTTTAATAGCCGCACAGGGGGGTGGAAACACCATATATTTT.

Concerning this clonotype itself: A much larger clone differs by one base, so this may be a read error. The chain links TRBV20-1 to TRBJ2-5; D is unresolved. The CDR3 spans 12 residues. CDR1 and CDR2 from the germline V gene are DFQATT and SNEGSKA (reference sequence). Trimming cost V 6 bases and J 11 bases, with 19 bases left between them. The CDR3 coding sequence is TGCAGTGCGACGAAGGGTGGGCATGAGCAGTACTTC. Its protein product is CSATKGGHEQYF.

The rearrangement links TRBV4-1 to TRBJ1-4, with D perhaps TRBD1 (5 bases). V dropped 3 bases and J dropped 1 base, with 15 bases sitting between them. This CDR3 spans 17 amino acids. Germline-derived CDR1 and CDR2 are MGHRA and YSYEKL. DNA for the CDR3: TGCGCCAGCAGCCAGGCAGGGTCTCTTAGAACTAATGAAAAACTGTTTTTT. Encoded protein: CASSQAGSLRTNEKLFF.

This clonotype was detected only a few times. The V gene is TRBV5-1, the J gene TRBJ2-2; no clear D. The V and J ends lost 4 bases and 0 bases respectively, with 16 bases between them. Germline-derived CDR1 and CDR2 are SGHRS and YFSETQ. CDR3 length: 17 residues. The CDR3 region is CASSPGPQNSNTGELFF. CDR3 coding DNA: TGCGCCAGCAGCCCCGGACCTCAGAATTCGAACACCGGGGAGCTGTTTTTT.

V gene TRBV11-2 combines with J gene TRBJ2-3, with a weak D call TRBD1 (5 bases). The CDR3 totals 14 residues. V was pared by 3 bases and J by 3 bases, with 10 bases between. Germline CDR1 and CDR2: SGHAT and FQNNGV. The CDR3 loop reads CASSLRKGTDTQYF. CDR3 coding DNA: TGTGCCAGCAGCTTGAGAAAGGGGACAGATACGCAGTATTTT.

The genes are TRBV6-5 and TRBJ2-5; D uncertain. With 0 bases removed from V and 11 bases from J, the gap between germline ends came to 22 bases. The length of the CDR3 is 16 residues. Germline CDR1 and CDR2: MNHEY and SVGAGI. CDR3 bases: TGTGCCAGCAGTTACTCCGTGGTGGGCTTTAGCAATGAGCAGTACTTC. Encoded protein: CASSYSVVGFSNEQYF.

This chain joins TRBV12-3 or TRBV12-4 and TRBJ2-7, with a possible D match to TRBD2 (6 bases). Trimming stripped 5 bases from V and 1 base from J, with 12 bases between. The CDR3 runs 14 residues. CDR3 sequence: CASSPRRESYEQYF. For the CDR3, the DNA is TGTGCCAGCAGTCCCCGACGGGAGTCCTACGAGCAGTACTTC.

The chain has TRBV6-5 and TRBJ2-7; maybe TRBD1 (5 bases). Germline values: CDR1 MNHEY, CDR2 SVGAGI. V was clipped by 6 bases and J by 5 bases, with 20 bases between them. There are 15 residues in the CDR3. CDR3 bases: TGTGCCAGCAGCCGGGTTGGCAGGGCTTTTGACGAGCAGTACTTC. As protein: CASSRVGRAFDEQYF.

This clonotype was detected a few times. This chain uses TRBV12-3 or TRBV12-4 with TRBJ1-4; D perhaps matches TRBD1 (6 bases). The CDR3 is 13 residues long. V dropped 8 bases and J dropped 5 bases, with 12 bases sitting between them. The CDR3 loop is CASGRDTNEKLFF. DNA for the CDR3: TGTGCCAGCGGCCGGGACACCAATGAAAAACTGTTTTTT.

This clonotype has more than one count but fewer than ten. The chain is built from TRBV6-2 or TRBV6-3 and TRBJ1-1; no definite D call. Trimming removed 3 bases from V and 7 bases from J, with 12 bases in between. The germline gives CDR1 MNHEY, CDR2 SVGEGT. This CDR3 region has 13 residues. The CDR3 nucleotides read TGTGCCAGCAGTTATCGACAAGCGGGTGAAGCTTTCTTT. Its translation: CASSYRQAGEAFF.

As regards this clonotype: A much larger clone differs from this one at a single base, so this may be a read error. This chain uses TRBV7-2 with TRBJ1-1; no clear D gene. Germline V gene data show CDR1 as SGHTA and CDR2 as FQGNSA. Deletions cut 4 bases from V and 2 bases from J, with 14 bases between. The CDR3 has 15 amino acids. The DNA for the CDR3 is TGTACCAGCAGCTCAGAACCATTACCCAACACTGAAGCTTTCTTT. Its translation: CTSSSEPLPNTEAFF.

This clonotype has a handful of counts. The CDR3 spells CASSQGGTGNQPQHF. CDR3 DNA sequence: TGCGCCAGCAGCCAAGGAGGGACAGGAAATCAGCCCCAGCATTTT. The V call is TRBV4-1, the J call TRBJ1-5; TRBD1 matches 8 bases. The ends lost 1 base at V and 4 bases at J; junction bases unmatched: 3. The CDR3 loop spans 15 amino acids. Germline CDR1 MGHRA, CDR2 YSYEKL.

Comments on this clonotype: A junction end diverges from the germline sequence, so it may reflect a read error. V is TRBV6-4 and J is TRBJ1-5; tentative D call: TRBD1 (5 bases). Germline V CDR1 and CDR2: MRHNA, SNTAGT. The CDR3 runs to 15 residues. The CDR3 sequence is CAGSDMGGSNQPQHF. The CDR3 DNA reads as TGTGCCGGCAGTGACATGGGGGGAAGCAATCAGCCCCAGCATTTT.

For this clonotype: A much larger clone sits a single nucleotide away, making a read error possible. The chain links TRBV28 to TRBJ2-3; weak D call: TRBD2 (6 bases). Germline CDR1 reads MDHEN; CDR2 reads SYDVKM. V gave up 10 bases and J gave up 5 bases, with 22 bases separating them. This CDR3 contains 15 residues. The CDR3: CANRYGGGFEDTQYF. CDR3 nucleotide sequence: TGTGCCAACAGGTACGGCGGAGGGTTTGAAGATACGCAGTATTTT.

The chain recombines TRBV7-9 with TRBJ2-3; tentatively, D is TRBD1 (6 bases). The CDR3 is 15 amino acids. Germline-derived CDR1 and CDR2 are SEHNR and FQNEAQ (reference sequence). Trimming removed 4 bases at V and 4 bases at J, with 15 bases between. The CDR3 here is CASSWHGTQADTQYF. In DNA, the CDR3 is TGTGCCAGCAGCTGGCACGGGACACAGGCAGATACGCAGTATTTT. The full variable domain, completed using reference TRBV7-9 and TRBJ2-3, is DTGVSQNPRHKITKRGQNVTFRCDPISEHNRLYWYRQTLGQGPEFLTYFQNEAQLEKSRLLSDRFSAERPKGSFSTLEIQRTEQGDSAMYLCASSWHGTQADTQYFGPGTRLTVL.

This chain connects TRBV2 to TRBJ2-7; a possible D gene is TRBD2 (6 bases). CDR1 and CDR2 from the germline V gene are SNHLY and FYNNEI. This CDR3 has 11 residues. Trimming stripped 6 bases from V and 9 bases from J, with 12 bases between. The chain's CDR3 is CASSGTSGQYF. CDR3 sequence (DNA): TGTGCCAGCAGCGGGACTTCTGGGCAGTACTTC.

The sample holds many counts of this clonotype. CDR3 coding DNA: TGTGCCAGCAGTGTTCGACAGGACTATGGCTACACCTTC. This codes for CASSVRQDYGYTF. The chain has TRBV28 and TRBJ1-2, with D possibly TRBD1 on 6 matching bases. Trimming removed 5 bases from V and 3 bases from J, with 10 bases in between. The CDR3 is 13 amino acids. The V gene's germline CDR1 is MDHEN and CDR2 SYDVKM.

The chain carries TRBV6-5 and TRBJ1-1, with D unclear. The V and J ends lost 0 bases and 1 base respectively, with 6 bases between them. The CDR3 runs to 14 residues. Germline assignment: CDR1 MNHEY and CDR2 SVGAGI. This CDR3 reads CASSYSDPNTEAFF. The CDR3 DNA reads TGTGCCAGCAGTTACTCCGACCCGAACACTGAAGCTTTCTTT.

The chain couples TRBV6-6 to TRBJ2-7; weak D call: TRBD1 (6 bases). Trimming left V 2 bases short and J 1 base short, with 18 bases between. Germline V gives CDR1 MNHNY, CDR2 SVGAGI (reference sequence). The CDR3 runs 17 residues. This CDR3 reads CASSYPGQQTKSYEQYF. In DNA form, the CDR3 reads TGTGCCAGCAGTTACCCCGGACAGCAGACTAAGTCCTACGAGCAGTACTTC.

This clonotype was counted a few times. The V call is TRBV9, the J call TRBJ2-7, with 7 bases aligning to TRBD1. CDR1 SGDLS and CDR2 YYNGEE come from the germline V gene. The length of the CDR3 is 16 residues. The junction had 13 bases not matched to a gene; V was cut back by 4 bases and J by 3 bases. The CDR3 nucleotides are TGTGCCAGCAGCCCTTGGTCCGGGACAGACCACTACGAGCAGTACTTC. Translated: CASSPWSGTDHYEQYF.

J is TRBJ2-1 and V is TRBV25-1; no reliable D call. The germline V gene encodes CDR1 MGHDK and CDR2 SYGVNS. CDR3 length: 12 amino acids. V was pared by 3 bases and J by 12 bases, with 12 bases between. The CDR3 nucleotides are TGTGCCAGCAGTGACCCCGGCGAAGGGCAGTTCTTC. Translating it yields CASSDPGEGQFF.

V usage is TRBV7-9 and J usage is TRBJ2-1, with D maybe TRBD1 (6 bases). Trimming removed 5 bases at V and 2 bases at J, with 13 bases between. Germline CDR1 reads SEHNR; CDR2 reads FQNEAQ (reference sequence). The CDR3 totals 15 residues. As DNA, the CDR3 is TGTGCCAGCAGCCCCACAGGGAGACCCTACAATGAGCAGTTCTTC. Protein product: CASSPTGRPYNEQFF.

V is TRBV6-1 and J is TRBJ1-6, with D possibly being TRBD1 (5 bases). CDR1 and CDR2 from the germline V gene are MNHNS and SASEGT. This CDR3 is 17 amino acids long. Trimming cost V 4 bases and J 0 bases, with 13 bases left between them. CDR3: CASSVTAIFSYNSPLHF. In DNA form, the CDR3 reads TGTGCCAGCAGTGTGACAGCGATATTCTCCTATAATTCACCCCTCCACTTT.

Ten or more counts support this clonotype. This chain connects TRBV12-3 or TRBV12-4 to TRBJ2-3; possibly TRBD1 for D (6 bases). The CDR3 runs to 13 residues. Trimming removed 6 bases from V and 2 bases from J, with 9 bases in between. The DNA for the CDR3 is TGTGCCAGCAGCGGGGACAACACAGATACGCAGTATTTT. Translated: CASSGDNTDTQYF.

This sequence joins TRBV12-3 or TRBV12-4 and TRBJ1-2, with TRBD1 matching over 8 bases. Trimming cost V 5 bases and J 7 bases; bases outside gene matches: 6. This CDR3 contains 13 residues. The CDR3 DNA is TGTGCCAGCAGTGCGGACAGGGATGGTGGCTACACCTTC. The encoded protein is CASSADRDGGYTF.

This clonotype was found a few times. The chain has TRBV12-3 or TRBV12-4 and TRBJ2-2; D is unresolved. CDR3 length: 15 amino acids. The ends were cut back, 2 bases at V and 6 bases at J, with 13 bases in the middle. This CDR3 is CASSLTRGQSGELFF. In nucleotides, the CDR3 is TGTGCCAGCAGTTTAACTCGTGGCCAATCCGGGGAGCTGTTTTTT.

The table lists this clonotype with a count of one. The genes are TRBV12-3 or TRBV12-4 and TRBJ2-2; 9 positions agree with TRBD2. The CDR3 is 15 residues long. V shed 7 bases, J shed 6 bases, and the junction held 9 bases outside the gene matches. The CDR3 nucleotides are TGTGCCAGCACCCCCAGTGCGGGGGGGCCCGGGGAGCTGTTTTTT. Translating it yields CASTPSAGGPGELFF.

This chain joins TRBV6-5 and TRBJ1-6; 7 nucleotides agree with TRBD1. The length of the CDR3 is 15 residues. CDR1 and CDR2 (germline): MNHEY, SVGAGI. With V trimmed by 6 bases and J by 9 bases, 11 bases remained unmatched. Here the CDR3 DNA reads TGTGCCAGCAGATCCGGGACAGTTTTACGTTCACCCCTCCACTTT. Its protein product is CASRSGTVLRSPLHF.